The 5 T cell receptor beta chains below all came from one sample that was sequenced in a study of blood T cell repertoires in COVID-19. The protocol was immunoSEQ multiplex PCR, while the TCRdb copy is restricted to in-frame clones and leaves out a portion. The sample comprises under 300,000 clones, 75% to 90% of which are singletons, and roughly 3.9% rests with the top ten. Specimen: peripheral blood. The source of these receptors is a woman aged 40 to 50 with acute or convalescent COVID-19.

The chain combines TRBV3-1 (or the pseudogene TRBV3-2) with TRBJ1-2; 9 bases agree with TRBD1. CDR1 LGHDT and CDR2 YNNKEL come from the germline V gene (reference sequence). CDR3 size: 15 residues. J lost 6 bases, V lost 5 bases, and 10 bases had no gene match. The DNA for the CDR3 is TGTGCCAGCAGCGCTCGGGGGGGACAGGGAAATGGCTACACCTTC. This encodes CASSARGGQGNGYTF.

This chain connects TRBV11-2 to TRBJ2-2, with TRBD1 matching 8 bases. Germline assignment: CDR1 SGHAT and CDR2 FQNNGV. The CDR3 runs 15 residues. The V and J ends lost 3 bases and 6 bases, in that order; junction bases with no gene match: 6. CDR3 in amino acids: CASSFGTGLSGELFF. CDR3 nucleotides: TGTGCCAGCAGCTTTGGGACAGGCCTATCCGGGGAGCTGTTTTTT.

In DNA, the CDR3 is TGTGCCAGTAGACACACAGGGGGCTCCGAAAAACTGTTTTTT. This sequence encodes CASRHTGGSEKLFF. V usage is TRBV19 and J usage is TRBJ1-4; 9 bases fit TRBD1. Germline CDR1 LNHDA, CDR2 SQIVND (reference sequence). This CDR3 contains 14 residues. J lost 8 bases, V lost 6 bases, and 7 bases had no gene match.

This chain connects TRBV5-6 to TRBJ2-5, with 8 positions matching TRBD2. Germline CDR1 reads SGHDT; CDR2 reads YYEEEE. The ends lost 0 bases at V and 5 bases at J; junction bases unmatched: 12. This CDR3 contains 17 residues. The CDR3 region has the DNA TGTGCCAGCAGCTTGGTGGTCAGGTGGAGCGGGGGCGAGACCCAGTACTTC. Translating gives CASSLVVRWSGGETQYF.

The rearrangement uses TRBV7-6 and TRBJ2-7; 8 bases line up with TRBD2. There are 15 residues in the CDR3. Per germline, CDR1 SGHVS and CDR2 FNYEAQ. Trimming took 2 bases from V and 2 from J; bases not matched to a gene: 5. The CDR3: CASSLSSGGTYEQYV. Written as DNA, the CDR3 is TGTGCCAGCAGCTTATCGAGCGGGGGTACCTACGAGCAGTACGTC.